The rows below give T cell receptor beta chains drawn from one sample of a study of OX40 agonist ivuxolimab in advanced cancers. The repertoire was sequenced with immunoSEQ multiplex PCR; TCRdb's copy has only in-frame clones and lacks some. The table lists some 78,000 clones, around 89% of them singletons, with approximately 0.47% in the top ten. Here the sequenced sample was CD4+ or CD8+ T cells sorted from blood, taken in a trial of the OX40 agonist ivuxolimab. These receptors originate from an adult with an advanced solid tumor such as melanoma, head and neck, liver or kidney cancer. Both conserved end residues are part of each CDR3. Fields, in order: clone size, V gene, D gene, J gene, CDR3 protein, CDR3 DNA. The D gene is left open where the match is weak. Size is stated for part of the rows, as once, few or many counts, or as a class when the clone is expanded.

clone size: NA
V gene: TRBV27
D gene: TRBD1
J gene: TRBJ2-2
CDR3 protein: CASSPSLDRAGELFF
CDR3 DNA: TGTGCCAGCAGCCCCTCCCTCGACAGGGCCGGGGAGCTGTTTTTT

clone size: NA
V gene: TRBV29-1
D gene: TRBD1
J gene: TRBJ2-4
CDR3 protein: CSVVPGTALAKNIQYF
CDR3 DNA: TGCAGCGTTGTCCCCGGGACAGCCCTAGCCAAAAACATTCAGTACTTC

clone size: NA
V gene: TRBV29-1
D gene: NA
J gene: TRBJ1-1
CDR3 protein: CSVVARRGTEAFF
CDR3 DNA: TGCAGCGTTGTGGCTAGGAGGGGCACTGAAGCTTTCTTT

clone size: NA
V gene: TRBV7-8
D gene: TRBD1
J gene: TRBJ1-5
CDR3 protein: CASSFTGTDQPQHF
CDR3 DNA: TGTGCCAGCAGCTTTACCGGGACAGACCAGCCCCAGCATTTT

clone size: NA
V gene: TRBV28
D gene: TRBD1
J gene: TRBJ2-2
CDR3 protein: CASSWDRGGGTGELFF
CDR3 DNA: TGTGCCAGCAGCTGGGACAGGGGAGGTGGCACCGGGGAGCTGTTTTTT

clone size: NA
V gene: TRBV7-3
D gene: TRBD1
J gene: TRBJ2-3
CDR3 protein: CASSPRHRGPDTQYF
CDR3 DNA: TGTGCCAGCAGCCCCCGACACAGGGGTCCAGATACGCAGTATTTT

clone size: NA
V gene: TRBV19
D gene: NA
J gene: TRBJ1-5
CDR3 protein: CASSGRGVDQPQHF
CDR3 DNA: TGTGCCAGTAGTGGGAGAGGGGTAGATCAGCCCCAGCATTTT

clone size: NA
V gene: TRBV5-1
D gene: TRBD1
J gene: TRBJ1-4
CDR3 protein: CASSWGDSGRSTNEKLFF
CDR3 DNA: TGCGCCAGCAGCTGGGGGGACAGTGGCCGATCAACTAATGAAAAACTGTTTTTT

clone size: few
V gene: TRBV7-3
D gene: NA
J gene: TRBJ2-5
CDR3 protein: CASSLTPGPGETQYF
CDR3 DNA: TGTGCCAGCAGCTTAACACCAGGGCCCGGAGAGACCCAGTACTTC

clone size: NA
V gene: TRBV28
D gene: TRBD1
J gene: TRBJ2-7
CDR3 protein: CASRRGGQGDYEQYF
CDR3 DNA: TGTGCCAGCCGCCGGGGGGGACAGGGGGACTACGAGCAGTACTTC

clone size: NA
V gene: TRBV4-3
D gene: NA
J gene: TRBJ2-2
CDR3 protein: CASSQLGETGELFF
CDR3 DNA: TGCGCCAGCAGCCAATTAGGGGAGACCGGGGAGCTGTTTTTT

clone size: NA
V gene: TRBV6-6
D gene: NA
J gene: TRBJ1-3
CDR3 protein: CASSTIRTFGPDTIYF
CDR3 DNA: TGTGCCAGCAGTACCATACGGACATTCGGGCCGGACACCATATATTTT

clone size: NA
V gene: TRBV4-3
D gene: NA
J gene: TRBJ1-3
CDR3 protein: CASSQDAGAGSGNTIYF
CDR3 DNA: TGCGCCAGCAGCCAAGATGCAGGGGCTGGGTCTGGAAACACCATATATTTT

clone size: NA
V gene: TRBV7-2
D gene: NA
J gene: TRBJ1-1
CDR3 protein: CASSLTPTEAFF
CDR3 DNA: TGTGCCAGCAGCTTGACACCGACTGAAGCTTTCTTT

clone size: NA
V gene: TRBV7-2
D gene: NA
J gene: TRBJ1-5
CDR3 protein: CASSLAPTGQPQHF
CDR3 DNA: TGTGCCAGCAGCTTAGCTCCGACAGGCCAGCCCCAGCATTTT

clone size: NA
V gene: TRBV29-1
D gene: TRBD1
J gene: TRBJ2-5
CDR3 protein: CSLIPGQVRETQYF
CDR3 DNA: TGCAGCCTAATTCCGGGACAGGTCCGAGAGACCCAGTACTTC

clone size: NA
V gene: TRBV15
D gene: NA
J gene: TRBJ2-2
CDR3 protein: CATSRGPSDTGELFF
CDR3 DNA: TGTGCCACCAGCAGAGGACCCTCAGACACCGGGGAGCTGTTTTTT

clone size: NA
V gene: TRBV28
D gene: NA
J gene: TRBJ1-2
CDR3 protein: CASRVSGTTLYGYTF
CDR3 DNA: TGTGCCAGCCGTGTTTCAGGCACAACCCTGTATGGCTACACCTTC

clone size: NA
V gene: TRBV9
D gene: NA
J gene: TRBJ1-2
CDR3 protein: CASSVGDGPYGYTF
CDR3 DNA: TGTGCCAGCAGCGTAGGGGACGGGCCCTATGGCTACACCTTC

clone size: NA
V gene: TRBV7-2
D gene: NA
J gene: TRBJ2-3
CDR3 protein: CASSPGLITDTQYF
CDR3 DNA: TGTGCCAGCAGCCCGGGACTTATCACAGATACGCAGTATTTT

clone size: NA
V gene: TRBV7-7
D gene: NA
J gene: TRBJ2-3
CDR3 protein: CASSSATGDTQYF
CDR3 DNA: TGTGCTAGCAGCTCCGCGACGGGAGATACGCAGTATTTT

clone size: NA
V gene: TRBV7-2
D gene: NA
J gene: TRBJ2-5
CDR3 protein: CASSLTDGETQYF
CDR3 DNA: TGTGCCAGCAGCTTGACGGATGGGGAGACCCAGTACTTC

clone size: NA
V gene: TRBV28
D gene: NA
J gene: TRBJ1-2
CDR3 protein: CASSRRRRATPNGYTF
CDR3 DNA: TGTGCCAGCAGCCGGCGTCGGAGGGCTACCCCGAATGGCTACACCTTC

clone size: NA
V gene: TRBV5-1
D gene: TRBD1
J gene: TRBJ1-3
CDR3 protein: CASSQQGTAGNTIYF
CDR3 DNA: TGCGCCAGCAGCCAGCAAGGGACAGCTGGAAACACCATATATTTT

clone size: NA
V gene: TRBV5-5
D gene: TRBD1
J gene: TRBJ1-2
CDR3 protein: CASSLGHPGQGSFYGYTF
CDR3 DNA: TGTGCCAGCAGCTTGGGGCACCCCGGACAGGGGAGTTTTTATGGCTACACCTTC

clone size: once
V gene: TRBV7-8
D gene: NA
J gene: TRBJ2-7
CDR3 protein: CASSLYLSYEQYF
CDR3 DNA: TGTGCCAGCAGCTTATACCTCTCCTACGAGCAGTACTTC

clone size: NA
V gene: TRBV6-5
D gene: NA
J gene: TRBJ1-3
CDR3 protein: CASSYSDPSGNTIYF
CDR3 DNA: TGTGCCAGCAGTTACTCGGACCCCTCTGGAAACACCATATATTTT

clone size: NA
V gene: TRBV19
D gene: NA
J gene: TRBJ2-1
CDR3 protein: CASSIGRTNEQFF
CDR3 DNA: TGTGCCAGTAGTATAGGACGTACCAATGAGCAGTTCTTC

clone size: NA
V gene: TRBV20-1
D gene: NA
J gene: TRBJ2-5
CDR3 protein: CSVGQETQYF
CDR3 DNA: TGCAGTGTGGGGCAAGAGACCCAGTACTTC

clone size: NA
V gene: TRBV6-6
D gene: TRBD1
J gene: TRBJ2-7
CDR3 protein: CASREQGNSYEQYF
CDR3 DNA: TGTGCCAGCAGAGAACAGGGGAACTCCTACGAGCAGTACTTC

clone size: few
V gene: TRBV6-5
D gene: NA
J gene: TRBJ1-3
CDR3 protein: CASSYSGYSGNTIYF
CDR3 DNA: TGTGCCAGCAGTTACTCAGGCTACTCTGGAAACACCATATATTTT

clone size: NA
V gene: TRBV28
D gene: TRBD1
J gene: TRBJ1-2
CDR3 protein: CASSSGTAYGYTF
CDR3 DNA: TGTGCCAGCAGTTCCGGGACAGCCTATGGCTACACCTTC

clone size: NA
V gene: TRBV7-2
D gene: NA
J gene: TRBJ2-3
CDR3 protein: CASSYSWASRSTDTQYF
CDR3 DNA: TGTGCCAGCAGCTATAGTTGGGCTAGCCGTAGCACAGATACGCAGTATTTT

clone size: NA
V gene: TRBV18
D gene: NA
J gene: TRBJ1-4
CDR3 protein: CASSPRTFNEKLFF
CDR3 DNA: TGTGCCAGCTCACCGCGGACCTTTAATGAAAAACTGTTTTTT

clone size: NA
V gene: TRBV7-2
D gene: NA
J gene: TRBJ1-3
CDR3 protein: CASSLAQGYSGNTIYF
CDR3 DNA: TGTGCCAGCAGCTTAGCTCAGGGATACTCTGGAAACACCATATATTTT

clone size: once
V gene: TRBV7-2
D gene: TRBD1
J gene: TRBJ2-1
CDR3 protein: CASSSGQGIYNEQFF
CDR3 DNA: TGTGCCAGCAGCTCGGGACAGGGAATCTACAATGAGCAGTTCTTC

clone size: NA
V gene: TRBV18
D gene: NA
J gene: TRBJ1-1
CDR3 protein: CASSPPRGRDLNTEAFF
CDR3 DNA: TGTGCCAGCTCACCTCCTCGGGGAAGGGACTTGAACACTGAAGCTTTCTTT

clone size: NA
V gene: TRBV4-2
D gene: TRBD1
J gene: TRBJ1-2
CDR3 protein: CASRRQGQAAGDGYTF
CDR3 DNA: TGTGCCAGCAGGCGACAGGGCCAAGCAGCTGGGGATGGCTACACCTTC

clone size: NA
V gene: TRBV7-3
D gene: NA
J gene: TRBJ2-3
CDR3 protein: CASSLDWSKSQYF
CDR3 DNA: TGTGCCAGCAGCTTAGATTGGTCAAAGTCGCAGTATTTT

clone size: NA
V gene: TRBV5-6
D gene: TRBD2
J gene: TRBJ2-3
CDR3 protein: CASSSTTSGGVDTQYF
CDR3 DNA: TGTGCCAGCAGCTCTACGACTAGTGGGGGGGTGGATACGCAGTATTTT

clone size: few
V gene: TRBV5-1
D gene: NA
J gene: TRBJ2-1
CDR3 protein: CASTREGSSYNEQFF
CDR3 DNA: TGCGCCAGCACCCGAGAGGGTTCTTCCTACAATGAGCAGTTCTTC

clone size: NA
V gene: TRBV9
D gene: TRBD1
J gene: TRBJ1-1
CDR3 protein: CASSAGTGMNTEAFF
CDR3 DNA: TGTGCCAGCAGCGCGGGGACAGGGATGAACACTGAAGCTTTCTTT

clone size: NA
V gene: TRBV7-8
D gene: TRBD1
J gene: TRBJ2-5
CDR3 protein: CASSSGQGKTQYF
CDR3 DNA: TGTGCCAGCAGCTCGGGACAGGGGAAGACCCAGTACTTC

clone size: few
V gene: TRBV5-6
D gene: NA
J gene: TRBJ2-5
CDR3 protein: CASSPPAGVGTQYF
CDR3 DNA: TGTGCCAGCAGCCCCCCGGCCGGTGTAGGGACCCAGTACTTC

clone size: NA
V gene: TRBV2
D gene: NA
J gene: TRBJ1-1
CDR3 protein: CASSRPNTEAFF
CDR3 DNA: TGTGCCAGCAGTAGGCCGAACACTGAAGCTTTCTTT